This T cell receptor beta chain was observed in a study of cytomegalovirus exposure and HLA in healthy donors. After removal of 4 bases from V and 5 bases from J, the junction contained 2 bases not matched to a gene. Germline CDR1 LGHNA, CDR2 YNFKEQ. The CDR3 is made up of 13 amino acids. 60 Vbeta and 13 Jbeta primers were used in PCR. The repertoire was sequenced with immunoSEQ multiplex PCR; TCRdb's copy has only in-frame clones and lacks some. In the table there are 100,000 or so clones, around three quarters of which are singletons. The sequence was obtained from a man aged 35 to 55 in good health and CMV-seronegative. The chain employs TRBV4-2 and TRBJ2-7, with 10 nucleotides matching TRBD2. Sequencing was performed on PBMCs. CDR3: CASSLGTSDEQYF. CDR3 bases: TGTGCCAGCAGCCTTGGGACTAGCGACGAGCAGTACTTC.